The 10 T cell receptor beta chains given below trace back to one sample, sequenced in a study of CD8 T cell repertoires and HIV-1 epitope variants. Data came from immunoSEQ multiplex PCR; TCRdb stores just in-frame clones and leaves some out. In the table there are about 5,000 clones, around 66% of which are singletons. For these TCRs, the target antigens are not known. The specimen sequenced was cultured CD8+ T cells derived from PBMCs. These TCRs come from a male donor with HIV.

The rearrangement joins TRBV5-5 to TRBJ1-1; a weak D match, TRBD1 (5 bases). Germline V lookup: CDR1 SGHKS, CDR2 YYEKEE (reference sequence). The ends were cut back, 5 bases at V and 7 bases at J, with 15 bases in the middle. The CDR3 consists of 13 residues. The CDR3 region is CASRDSPGGEAFF. The DNA for the CDR3 is TGTGCCAGCAGAGACAGCCCAGGAGGTGAAGCTTTCTTT.

The V gene is TRBV5-4, the J gene TRBJ1-6; 7 bases agree with TRBD1. Germline V gives CDR1 SGHNT, CDR2 YYREEE (reference sequence). The CDR3 has 16 amino acids. The ends lost 1 base at V and 5 bases at J; junction bases unmatched: 6. CDR3 sequence (DNA): TGTGCCAGCAGCTTGAATTATGGGACAGATAATTCACCCCTCCACTTT. It translates to CASSLNYGTDNSPLHF. Full variable domain (rest looked up from reference TRBV5-4 and TRBJ1-6): ETGVTQSPTHLIKTRGQQVTLRCSSQSGHNTVSWYQQALGQGPQFIFQYYREEENGRGNFPPRFSGLQFPNYSSELNVNALELDDSALYLCASSLNYGTDNSPLHFGNGTRLTVT.

This chain uses TRBV5-8 with TRBJ1-1; no reliable D call. With 0 bases removed from V and 11 bases from J, the gap between germline ends came to 8 bases. Germline V lookup: CDR1 SGHTS, CDR2 YDEGEE. The CDR3 covers 11 residues. CDR3 loop: CASSLVLYAFF. Here the CDR3 DNA reads TGTGCCAGCAGCTTGGTCTTGTATGCTTTCTTT.

The V gene is TRBV5-1, the J gene TRBJ2-2; 7 nucleotides agree with TRBD1. The V gene's germline CDR1 is SGHRS and CDR2 YFSETQ. V gave up 2 bases and J gave up 4 bases; unmatched junction bases: 2. This CDR3 has 14 residues. The CDR3 reads CASSFSGGTGELFF. CDR3 coding DNA: TGCGCCAGCAGCTTTTCAGGGGGCACCGGGGAGCTGTTTTTT.

The rearrangement joins TRBV5-6 to TRBJ2-1; TRBD2 agrees at 8 bases. The germline V gene encodes CDR1 SGHDT and CDR2 YYEEEE. This CDR3 comprises 16 residues. V shed 0 bases, J shed 0 bases, and the junction held 2 bases outside the gene matches. CDR3 nucleotides: TGTGCCAGCAGCTTGGAGCGGGGGAGCTCCTACAATGAGCAGTTCTTC. This translates into CASSLERGSSYNEQFF.

V gene TRBV6-5 combines with J gene TRBJ2-1; 10 bases match TRBD2. Germline values: CDR1 MNHEY, CDR2 SVGAGI. This CDR3 spans 16 amino acids. V trimming: 0 bases; J trimming: 5 bases; junction bases outside the gene matches: 4. The CDR3: CASSYSPSGGHNEQFF. The CDR3 DNA follows: TGTGCCAGCAGTTACTCGCCTAGCGGGGGACACAATGAGCAGTTCTTC.

This clone is deemed medium-sized. The rearrangement links TRBV5-6 to TRBJ2-7, with 8 bases lining up with TRBD1. The CDR3 length is 13 residues. CDR1 SGHDT and CDR2 YYEEEE come from the germline V gene. The ends lost 2 bases at V and 3 bases at J; junction bases unmatched: 1. This chain's CDR3 is CASSLQGDYEQYF. The CDR3 DNA sequence: TGTGCCAGCAGCTTACAGGGGGACTACGAGCAGTACTTC.

The chain employs TRBV23-1 and TRBJ1-2; the D is unclear. TRBV23-1 is treated as an ORF (open reading frame) with a function not yet certain. The V end lost 1 base, the J end lost 0 bases, and 21 bases lay between the germline ends. The CDR3 has 19 amino acids. CDR3 sequence reads: CASSQFRSDRSTANYGYTF. CDR3 in DNA: TGCGCCAGCAGTCAATTTAGGAGCGATAGGAGTACAGCTAACTATGGCTACACCTTC.

The rearrangement links TRBV28 to TRBJ2-5; 9 bases fit TRBD2. Germline loops: CDR1 MDHEN, CDR2 SYDVKM. V shed 3 bases, J shed 5 bases, and the junction held 7 bases outside the gene matches. The CDR3 is 15 amino acids. CDR3 sequence: CASSLSGGKGETQYF. The DNA of the CDR3 is TGTGCCAGCAGTTTGAGCGGGGGGAAGGGGGAGACCCAGTACTTC.

This clone was seen just once. V gene TRBV2 combines with J gene TRBJ2-1, with D perhaps TRBD1 (5 bases). The CDR3 runs to 13 residues. The germline CDR1 and CDR2 sequences are SNHLY and FYNNEI. The ends were cut back, 8 bases at V and 5 bases at J, with 13 bases in the middle. Here the CDR3 DNA reads TGTGCCAGCGGCCAGGGCTGGGACAATGAGCAGTTCTTC. Amino acid sequence: CASGQGWDNEQFF.